The 6 T cell receptor beta chains below were found in one sample sequenced in a study of blood T cell repertoires in COVID-19. Clones were sequenced by immunoSEQ multiplex PCR, and TCRdb holds only the in-frame ones, with some missing. The sample gives roughly 200,000 clones, approximately 90% of which show up once; about 6.2% is in the top ten. The sample was peripheral blood. Source of these receptors: a man between 60 and 75 years old who had recovered from COVID-19.

This chain joins TRBV14 and TRBJ2-3; 8 bases fit TRBD2. CDR3 length: 15 residues. Germline V gene data show CDR1 as SGHDN and CDR2 as FVKESK. Germline trimming cut 4 bases from V and 2 bases from J; bases unmatched to any gene: 5. Here the CDR3 DNA reads TGTGCCAGCAGCCGGTTAGCGGGGTTCACAGATACGCAGTATTTT. Protein: CASSRLAGFTDTQYF. Supplemented by reference TRBV14 and TRBJ2-3, the full variable domain reads EAGVTQFPSHSVIEKGQTVTLRCDPISGHDNLYWYRRVMGKEIKFLLHFVKESKQDESGMPNNRFLAERTGGTYSTLKVQPAELEDSGVYFCASSRLAGFTDTQYFGPGTRLTVL.

This clone was picked up one time. The gene calls are TRBV5-5 and TRBJ2-4; maybe TRBD2 (7 bases). Trimming stripped 4 bases from V and 6 bases from J, with 17 bases between. CDR3 length: 15 amino acids. The V gene's germline CDR1 is SGHKS and CDR2 YYEKEE (reference sequence). CDR3 nucleotide sequence: TGTGCCAGCAGCATTGGGGGGGACATGAGAAACATTCAGTACTTC. It is translated as CASSIGGDMRNIQYF.

The V gene is TRBV25-1, the J gene TRBJ2-1; no clear D. The CDR3 is made up of 15 amino acids. Trimming shortened V by 3 bases and J by 6 bases, and 15 bases separated the two germline ends. The germline V gene encodes CDR1 MGHDK and CDR2 SYGVNS. CDR3 sequence reads: CASSDLTRGGNEQFF. CDR3 DNA: TGTGCCAGCAGTGACCTCACCAGAGGTGGCAATGAGCAGTTCTTC.

The V gene is TRBV6-6, the J gene TRBJ1-2; weak D call: TRBD1 (6 bases). The CDR3 extends over 14 amino acids. Germline V lookup: CDR1 MNHNY, CDR2 SVGAGI (reference sequence). V was shortened by 0 bases and J by 4 bases, with 9 bases between the two germline ends. The DNA of the CDR3 is TGTGCCAGCAGTTACTCTGGACAGAGCTATGGCTACACCTTC. This codes for CASSYSGQSYGYTF.

The J gene is TRBJ1-1, the V gene TRBV5-4; no clear D gene. The V gene lost 0 bases and the J gene lost 0 bases, with 6 bases spanning the gap. The germline CDR1 and CDR2 sequences are SGHNT and YYREEE (reference sequence). The CDR3 totals 14 residues. The CDR3 DNA sequence: TGTGCCAGCAGCTTGGAACAGATGAACACTGAAGCTTTCTTT. Translating gives CASSLEQMNTEAFF. The whole variable domain, filled in from reference TRBV5-4 and TRBJ1-1, reads ETGVTQSPTHLIKTRGQQVTLRCSSQSGHNTVSWYQQALGQGPQFIFQYYREEENGRGNFPPRFSGLQFPNYSSELNVNALELDDSALYLCASSLEQMNTEAFFGQGTRLTVV.

The genes are TRBV7-9 and TRBJ2-1; D ambiguous. The germline V and J ends were trimmed by 3 bases and 4 bases, with 10 bases remaining between them. The CDR3 runs 14 residues. Germline V lookup: CDR1 SEHNR, CDR2 FQNEAQ (reference sequence). The CDR3 DNA reads TGTGCCAGCAGCTTTTTCACTCGATACAATGAGCAGTTCTTC. Translation gives CASSFFTRYNEQFF.